This T cell receptor (beta chain) emerged from a study of blood T cell repertoires in COVID-19. Whole-study context: Italy, Spain and the United States were the sources of the convalescent and acute COVID-19 samples. Nucleic acid was either cDNA or gDNA, and it came from T cells, B-cell-depleted T cells, or PBMCs.

Clinical history as reported by participants underpinned cohort assignment. In germline, CDR1 is MNHEY, CDR2 SMNVEV (reference sequence). The CDR3 has 13 amino acids. V lost 6 bases and J 8 bases, leaving 13 bases between the germline ends. Original data processing: Estimation of nucleated cell counts relied on the amplification of reference gene primers. Some clones are missing from TCRdb's copy, which holds only in-frame ones; the method was immunoSEQ multiplex PCR. V and J calls and clone size come straight from that table; D and trimming were deduced from the DNA. This sample has about 330,000 clones, with 75% to 90% found just once.

The source material was PBMCs or T cells enriched from blood (not recorded which). This chain joins TRBV27 and TRBJ1-4; TRBD1 is a possible D gene (6 bases). This TCR came from a man younger than 40 who had recovered from COVID-19. CDR3 amino acids: CASSPGGAEKLFF. In nucleotides, the CDR3 is TGTGCCAGCAGCCCGGGGGGGGCGGAAAAACTGTTTTTT.